The clone carrying this T cell receptor (beta chain) turned up a few times. The data belong to a study of blood T cell repertoires in COVID-19. As for the study in general: Some COVID-19 samples were acute and others convalescent; all came from the United States, Italy and Spain.

This CDR3 comprises 15 residues. V trimming: 6 bases; J trimming: 3 bases; junction bases outside the gene matches: 6. The germline CDR1 and CDR2 sequences are SNHLY and FYNNEI. Allocation to cohorts depended on clinical history reported by the participants. As originally analysed: Using reference gene primer amplification, nucleated cell counts were estimated. Repertoires were generated with immunoSEQ multiplex PCR, while TCRdb's copy carries only in-frame clones and drops some. D and trimming were read from the DNA, whereas the V and J calls and clone size are those reported in that table. The sample holds over 120,000 clones, 87% seen once.

The sequence derives from a man in his sixties who had recovered from COVID-19. The sequenced material came from PBMCs or T cells enriched from blood (not recorded which). The chain uses TRBV2 and TRBJ1-4, with 8 bases matching TRBD1. The CDR3 spells CASRRQGLSNEKLFF. CDR3 nucleotides: TGTGCCAGCAGGAGACAGGGGTTATCTAATGAAAAACTGTTTTTT.